This entry is about one TCR beta chain. Its specificity is not known. This CDR3 comprises 15 residues. Trimming shortened V by 0 bases and J by 5 bases, and 10 bases separated the two germline ends. Germline V lookup: CDR1 MGHRA, CDR2 YSYEKL. The data were obtained in a study of beta chain features in type 1 diabetes. Study information: Age, gender, cell numbers and subset yield matched between patients and controls. Study results and caveats: Researchers reported that naive, central memory and Treg TCRB repertoires appeared more similar in patients than in healthy donors. Reduced insertions and increased deletions marked VDJ junctions in type 1 diabetes patients. All four CD4+ subsets of Type 1 diabetes patients contained TCRB CDR3s that were moderately but significantly shorter.

Sequencing targeted expressed TCRB transcripts, as all isolated RNA had been reverse transcribed. Sequencing was performed with immunoSEQ multiplex PCR; in TCRdb, only in-frame clones are kept and a portion is missing. The table shows about 170,000 clones, with about 7.8% occurring only once. The genes are TRBV4-1 and TRBJ2-2; D remains ambiguous. Specimen: central memory CD4+ T cells from blood. This TCR was sampled from a woman in her 40s with type 1 diabetes. This CDR3 reads CASSQDLPVTGELFF. For the CDR3, the DNA is TGCGCCAGCAGCCAAGATTTGCCGGTAACCGGGGAGCTGTTTTTT.